A single sample is the source of the 2 T cell receptor beta chains below, sequenced in a study of cytomegalovirus exposure and HLA in healthy donors. Primers included in the PCR were 60 Vbeta and 13 Jbeta primers. Only in-frame clones appear in the TCRdb table, and some are missing; sequencing was by immunoSEQ multiplex PCR. The sample lists 130,000 to 150,000 clones; around 73% were seen once. Sequenced input: PBMCs. These receptors all stem from a female donor in good health and CMV-seronegative.

V and J are TRBV5-4 and TRBJ2-3; tentative D call: TRBD2 (5 bases). The CDR3 is 15 residues long. The V and J ends lost 0 bases and 2 bases respectively, with 10 bases between them. Germline-derived CDR1 and CDR2 are SGHNT and YYREEE (reference sequence). The CDR3 DNA reads TGTGCCAGCAGCTTGGGGGAGCGGACCACAGATACGCAGTATTTT. This gives the protein CASSLGERTTDTQYF.

This clone was seen only a few times. The chain employs TRBV7-9 and TRBJ1-1; 9 bases are a match to TRBD1. The ends lost 5 bases at V and 5 bases at J; junction bases unmatched: 6. Germline loops: CDR1 SEHNR, CDR2 FQNEAQ (reference sequence). The CDR3 sequence is 14 residues long. The CDR3, as DNA: TGTGCCAGCAGCCCGGACAGGGGCCATACTGAAGCTTTCTTT. Protein: CASSPDRGHTEAFF. Combining the CDR3 with reference TRBV7-9 and TRBJ1-1 gives the whole variable domain DTGVSQNPRHKITKRGQNVTFRCDPISEHNRLYWYRQTLGQGPEFLTYFQNEAQLEKSRLLSDRFSAERPKGSFSTLEIQRTEQGDSAMYLCASSPDRGHTEAFFGQGTRLTVV.